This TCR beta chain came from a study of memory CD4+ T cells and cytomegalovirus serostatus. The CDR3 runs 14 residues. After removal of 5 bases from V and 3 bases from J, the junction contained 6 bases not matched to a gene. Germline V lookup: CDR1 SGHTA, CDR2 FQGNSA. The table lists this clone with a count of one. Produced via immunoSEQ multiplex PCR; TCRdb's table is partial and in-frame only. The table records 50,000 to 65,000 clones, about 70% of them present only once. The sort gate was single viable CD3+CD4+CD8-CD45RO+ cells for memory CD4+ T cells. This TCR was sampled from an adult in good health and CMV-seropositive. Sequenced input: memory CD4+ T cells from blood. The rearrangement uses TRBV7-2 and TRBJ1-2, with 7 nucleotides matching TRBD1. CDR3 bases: TGTGCCAGCAGCCCAGACGACAGGGACTATGGCTACACCTTC. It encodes CASSPDDRDYGYTF.